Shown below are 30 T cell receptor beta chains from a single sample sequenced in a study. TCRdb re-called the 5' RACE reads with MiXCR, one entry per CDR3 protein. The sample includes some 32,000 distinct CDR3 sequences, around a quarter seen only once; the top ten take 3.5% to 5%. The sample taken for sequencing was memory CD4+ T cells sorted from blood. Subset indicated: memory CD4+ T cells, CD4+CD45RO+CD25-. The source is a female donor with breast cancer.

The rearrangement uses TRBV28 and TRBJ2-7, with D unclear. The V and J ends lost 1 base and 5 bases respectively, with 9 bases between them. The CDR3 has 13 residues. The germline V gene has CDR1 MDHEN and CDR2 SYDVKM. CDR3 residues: CASSLLMGNEQYF. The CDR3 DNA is TGTGCCAGCAGTTTATTAATGGGAAACGAGCAGTACTTC.

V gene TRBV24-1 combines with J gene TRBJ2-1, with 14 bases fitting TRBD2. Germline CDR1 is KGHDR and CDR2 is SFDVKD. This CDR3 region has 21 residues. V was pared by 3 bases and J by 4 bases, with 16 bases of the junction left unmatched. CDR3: CATSDDLQSGTSGSRYNEQFF. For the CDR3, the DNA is TGTGCCACCAGTGATGACCTACAGTCAGGGACTAGCGGGAGTAGGTACAATGAGCAGTTCTTC.

The CDR3 DNA follows: TGCGCCAGCAGCCAAGATGGAGCTAGCACAGATACGCAGTATTTT. It codes for CASSQDGASTDTQYF. The rearrangement links TRBV4-1 to TRBJ2-3; D is uncertain. The germline CDR1 and CDR2 sequences are MGHRA and YSYEKL. This CDR3 is built from 15 residues. Deletions cut 0 bases from V and 0 bases from J, with 7 bases between.

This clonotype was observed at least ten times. CDR3 in DNA: TGTGCCAGCAGCGTCGAAGGGTATAATGATTCACCCCTCCACTTT. Its translation: CASSVEGYNDSPLHF. The rearrangement joins TRBV9 to TRBJ1-6; no reliable D call. The germline CDR1 and CDR2 sequences are SGDLS and YYNGEE. The CDR3 has 15 residues. V was cut by 2 bases and J by 8 bases, with 14 bases left in between.

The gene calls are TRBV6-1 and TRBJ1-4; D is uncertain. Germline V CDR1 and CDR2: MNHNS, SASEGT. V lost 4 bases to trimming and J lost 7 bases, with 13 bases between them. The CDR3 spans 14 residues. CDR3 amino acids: CASSVWSQSEKLFF. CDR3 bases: TGTGCCAGCAGTGTTTGGTCACAAAGTGAAAAACTGTTTTTT.

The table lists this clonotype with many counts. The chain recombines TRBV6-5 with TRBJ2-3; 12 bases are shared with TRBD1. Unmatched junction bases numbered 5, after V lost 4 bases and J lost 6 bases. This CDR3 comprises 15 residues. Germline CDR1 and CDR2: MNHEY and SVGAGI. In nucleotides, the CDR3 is TGTGCCAGCAGTTCGCTCGGGACAGGGGGCGATACGCAGTATTTT. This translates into CASSSLGTGGDTQYF.

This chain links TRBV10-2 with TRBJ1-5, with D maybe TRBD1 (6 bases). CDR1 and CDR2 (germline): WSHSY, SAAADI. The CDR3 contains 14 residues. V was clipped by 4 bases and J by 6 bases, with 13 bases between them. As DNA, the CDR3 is TGCGCCAGCAGTGTGAGGGGGATCAGTCAGCCCCAGCATTTT. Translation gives CASSVRGISQPQHF.

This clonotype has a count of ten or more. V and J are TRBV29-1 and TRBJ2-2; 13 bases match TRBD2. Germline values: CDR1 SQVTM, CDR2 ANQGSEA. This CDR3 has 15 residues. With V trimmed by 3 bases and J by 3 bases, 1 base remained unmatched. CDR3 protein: CSVDTSGGDTGELFF. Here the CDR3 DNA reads TGCAGCGTTGATACTAGCGGGGGGGACACCGGGGAGCTGTTTTTT.

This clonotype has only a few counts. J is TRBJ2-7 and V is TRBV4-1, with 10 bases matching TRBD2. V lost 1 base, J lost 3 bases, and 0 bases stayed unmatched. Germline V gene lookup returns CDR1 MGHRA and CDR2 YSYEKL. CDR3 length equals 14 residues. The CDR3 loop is CASSQGTSGYEQYF. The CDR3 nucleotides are TGCGCCAGCAGCCAAGGGACTAGCGGCTACGAGCAGTACTTC.

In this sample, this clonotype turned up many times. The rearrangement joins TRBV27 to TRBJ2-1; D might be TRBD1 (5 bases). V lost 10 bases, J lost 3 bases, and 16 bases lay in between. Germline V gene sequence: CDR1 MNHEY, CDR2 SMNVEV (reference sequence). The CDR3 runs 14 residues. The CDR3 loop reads CATKHSTVYNEQFF. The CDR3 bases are TGTGCCACCAAACATTCGACAGTCTACAATGAGCAGTTCTTC.

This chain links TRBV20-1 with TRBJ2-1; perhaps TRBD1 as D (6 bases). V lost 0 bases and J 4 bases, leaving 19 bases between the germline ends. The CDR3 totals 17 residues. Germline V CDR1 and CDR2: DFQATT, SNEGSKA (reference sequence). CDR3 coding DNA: TGCAGTGCTAGAGACCGCAAACAGGGCCCCTTATACAATGAGCAGTTCTTC. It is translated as CSARDRKQGPLYNEQFF.

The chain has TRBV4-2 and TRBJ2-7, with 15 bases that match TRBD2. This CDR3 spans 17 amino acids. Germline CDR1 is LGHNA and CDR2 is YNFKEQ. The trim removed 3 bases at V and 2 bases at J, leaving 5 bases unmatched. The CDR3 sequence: CASSQGTSGRQTYEQYF. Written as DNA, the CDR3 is TGTGCCAGCAGCCAGGGGACTAGCGGGAGGCAAACCTACGAGCAGTACTTC.

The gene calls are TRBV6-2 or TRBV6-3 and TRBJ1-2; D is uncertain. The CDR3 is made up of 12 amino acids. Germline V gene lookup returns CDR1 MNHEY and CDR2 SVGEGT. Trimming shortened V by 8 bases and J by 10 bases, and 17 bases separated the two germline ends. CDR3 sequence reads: CASETRSGHYTF. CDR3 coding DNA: TGTGCCAGCGAAACACGCTCTGGGCACTACACCTTC.

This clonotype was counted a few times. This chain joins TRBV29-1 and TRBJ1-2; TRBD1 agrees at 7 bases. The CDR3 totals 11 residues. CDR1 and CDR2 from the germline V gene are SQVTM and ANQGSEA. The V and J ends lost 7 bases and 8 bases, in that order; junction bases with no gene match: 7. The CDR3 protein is CSARQGLGYTF. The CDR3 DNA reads TGCAGCGCCAGACAGGGTTTAGGCTACACCTTC.

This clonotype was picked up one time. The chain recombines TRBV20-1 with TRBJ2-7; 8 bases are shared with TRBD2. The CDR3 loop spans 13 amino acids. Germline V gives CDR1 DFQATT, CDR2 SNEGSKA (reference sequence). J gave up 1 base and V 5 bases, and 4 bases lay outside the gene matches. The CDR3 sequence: CSAFIAGSYEQYF. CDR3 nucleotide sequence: TGCAGTGCTTTTATAGCGGGATCCTACGAGCAGTACTTC.

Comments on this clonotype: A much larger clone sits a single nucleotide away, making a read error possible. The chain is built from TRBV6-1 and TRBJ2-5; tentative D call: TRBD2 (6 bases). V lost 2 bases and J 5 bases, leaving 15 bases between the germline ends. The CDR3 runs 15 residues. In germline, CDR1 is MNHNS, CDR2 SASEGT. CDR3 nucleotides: TGTGCCAGCAGTGAATTGGTGGAGGGGCTGGAGACCCAGTACTTC. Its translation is CASSELVEGLETQYF.

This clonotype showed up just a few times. For the CDR3, the DNA is TGCAGCGTTGAGAGAGCGACCCCTGTTGACTATGGCTACACCTTC. Residues: CSVERATPVDYGYTF. The V and J genes are TRBV29-1 and TRBJ1-2; no clear D gene. This CDR3 is 15 amino acids long. Germline-derived CDR1 and CDR2 are SQVTM and ANQGSEA. V was pared by 3 bases and J by 3 bases, with 17 bases between.

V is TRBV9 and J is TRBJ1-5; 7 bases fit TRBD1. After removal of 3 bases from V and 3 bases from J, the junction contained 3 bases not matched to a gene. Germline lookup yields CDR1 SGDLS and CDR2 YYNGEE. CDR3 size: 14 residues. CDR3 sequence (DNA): TGTGCCAGCAGCGAGGGACAGTTCAATCAGCCCCAGCATTTT. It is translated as CASSEGQFNQPQHF.

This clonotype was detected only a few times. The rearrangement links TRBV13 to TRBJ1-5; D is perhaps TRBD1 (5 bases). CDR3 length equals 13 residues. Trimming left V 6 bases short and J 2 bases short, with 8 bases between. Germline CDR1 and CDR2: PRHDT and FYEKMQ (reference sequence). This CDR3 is CASSRDRNQPQHF. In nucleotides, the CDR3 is TGTGCCAGCAGTCGGGACCGCAATCAGCCCCAGCATTTT.

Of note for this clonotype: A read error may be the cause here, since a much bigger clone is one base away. As DNA, the CDR3 is TGCGCCAGCAGTGGGGTTGTAGCGGGAGTCATTTGGAATGAGCAGTTCTTC. Translating it yields CASSGVVAGVIWNEQFF. The chain joins TRBV10-2 to TRBJ2-1; 9 nucleotides align to TRBD2. Germline CDR1 WSHSY, CDR2 SAAADI. The CDR3 is made up of 17 amino acids. The trim removed 4 bases at V and 7 bases at J, leaving 14 bases unmatched.

The CDR3 protein is CASSLDTSGANVLTF. Written as DNA, the CDR3 is TGCGCCAGCAGCTTGGATACTTCTGGGGCCAACGTCCTGACTTTC. The chain combines TRBV5-1 with TRBJ2-6; D not certain. With 0 bases removed from V and 1 base from J, the gap between germline ends came to 5 bases. CDR1 and CDR2 (germline): SGHRS, YFSETQ. The CDR3 is 15 amino acids.

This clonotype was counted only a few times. The CDR3 spells CASSSLPGRNNEQFF. The CDR3 DNA sequence: TGTGCCAGCAGTTCCCTACCGGGACGGAACAATGAGCAGTTCTTC. The chain couples TRBV28 to TRBJ2-1, with D tentatively TRBD1 or TRBD2 (5 bases each). The germline CDR1 and CDR2 sequences are MDHEN and SYDVKM. The CDR3 is 15 amino acids. Trimming shortened V by 4 bases and J by 5 bases, and 15 bases separated the two germline ends. Using reference TRBV28 and TRBJ2-1 for the parts outside the CDR3, the full variable domain is DVKVTQSSRYLVKRTGEKVFLECVQDMDHENMFWYRQDPGLGLRLIYFSYDVKMKEKGDIPEGYSVSREKKERFSLILESASTNQTSMYLCASSSLPGRNNEQFFGPGTRLTVL.

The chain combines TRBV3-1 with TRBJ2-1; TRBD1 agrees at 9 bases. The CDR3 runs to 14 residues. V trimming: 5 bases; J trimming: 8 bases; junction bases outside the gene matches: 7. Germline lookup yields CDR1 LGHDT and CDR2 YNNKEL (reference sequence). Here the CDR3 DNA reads TGTGCCAGCAGCTCCGGACAGGGGATTGATGAGCAGTTCTTC. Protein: CASSSGQGIDEQFF.

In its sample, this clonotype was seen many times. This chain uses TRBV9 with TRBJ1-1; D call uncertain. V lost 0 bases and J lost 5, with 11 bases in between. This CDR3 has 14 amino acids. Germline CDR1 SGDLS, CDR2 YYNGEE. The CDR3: CASSVENKDTEAFF. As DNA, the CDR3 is TGTGCCAGCAGCGTAGAGAACAAAGATACTGAAGCTTTCTTT. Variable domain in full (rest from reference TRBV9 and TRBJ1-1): DSGVTQTPKHLITATGQRVTLRCSPRSGDLSVYWYQQSLDQGLQFLIQYYNGEERAKGNILERFSAQQFPDLHSELNLSSLELGDSALYFCASSVENKDTEAFFGQGTRLTVV.

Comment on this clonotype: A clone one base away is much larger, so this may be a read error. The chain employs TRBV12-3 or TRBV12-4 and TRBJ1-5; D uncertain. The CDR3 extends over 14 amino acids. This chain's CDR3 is CTSSLAPYNQPQHF. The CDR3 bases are TGTACCAGCAGTTTAGCGCCCTACAATCAGCCCCAGCATTTT.

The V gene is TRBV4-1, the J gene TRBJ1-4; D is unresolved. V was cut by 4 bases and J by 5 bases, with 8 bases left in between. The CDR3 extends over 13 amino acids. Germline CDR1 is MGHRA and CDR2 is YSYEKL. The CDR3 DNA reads TGCGCCAGCAGCCTACAACGGAATGAAAAACTGTTTTTT. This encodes CASSLQRNEKLFF.

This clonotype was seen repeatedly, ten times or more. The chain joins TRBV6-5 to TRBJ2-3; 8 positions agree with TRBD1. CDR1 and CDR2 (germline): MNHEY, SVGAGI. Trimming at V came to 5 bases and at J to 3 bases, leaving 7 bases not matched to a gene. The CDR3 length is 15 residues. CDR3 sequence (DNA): TGTGCCAGCAGTAGGACAGGGTTAACGACAGATACGCAGTATTTT. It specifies CASSRTGLTTDTQYF.

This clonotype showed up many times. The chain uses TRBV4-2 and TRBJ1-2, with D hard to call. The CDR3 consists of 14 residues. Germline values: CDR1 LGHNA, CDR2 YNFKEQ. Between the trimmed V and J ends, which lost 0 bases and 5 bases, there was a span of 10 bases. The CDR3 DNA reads TGTGCCAGCAGCCAAGATTATAAGGGATATGGCTACACCTTC. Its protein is CASSQDYKGYGYTF.

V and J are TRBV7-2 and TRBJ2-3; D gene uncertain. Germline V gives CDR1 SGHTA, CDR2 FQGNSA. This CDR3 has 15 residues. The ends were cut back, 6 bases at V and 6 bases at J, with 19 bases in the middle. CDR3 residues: CASRFSNSMVDTQYF. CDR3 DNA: TGTGCCAGCAGGTTCTCTAACTCCATGGTGGATACGCAGTATTTT. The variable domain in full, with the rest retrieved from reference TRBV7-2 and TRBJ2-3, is GAGVSQSPSNKVTEKGKDVELRCDPISGHTALYWYRQSLGQGLEFLIYFQGNSAPDKSGLPSDRFSAERTGGSVSTLTIQRTQQEDSAVYLCASRFSNSMVDTQYFGPGTRLTVL.

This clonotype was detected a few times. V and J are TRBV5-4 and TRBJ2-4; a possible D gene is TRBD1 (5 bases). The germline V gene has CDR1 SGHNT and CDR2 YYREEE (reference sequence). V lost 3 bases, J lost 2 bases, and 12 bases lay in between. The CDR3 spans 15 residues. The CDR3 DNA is TGTGCCAGCAGCTCGCCGACAGATCCCAAAAACATTCAGTACTTC. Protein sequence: CASSSPTDPKNIQYF.